This T cell receptor beta chain comes out of a study of cytomegalovirus exposure and HLA in healthy donors (TCRdb year 2017). With respect to the entire study: An earlier analysis of 587 of the donors reported 276 Gb of sequence data and around 120 million unique TCR beta sequences from roughly 200 million T cells. An early release covering 550 to 650 HLA-typed donors comprised around 300 gigabases of sequencing data and about 90 million unique TCR sequences. Of the roughly 430 genotyped donors, about 80% fell in the genetic ancestry cluster associated with self-reported Caucasian donors. The aim of the study was to test whether cataloging public T cell receptors could identify signatures of past pathogen exposure. The T cell repertoires of 666 subjects were profiled by immunosequencing and related to cytomegalovirus serostatus. A separate validation cohort of 90 to 150 different subjects was used in addition to the roughly 670-subject first cohort. The study combined high-throughput TCR immunosequencing, statistical association of individual TCRs with disease status, and machine learning to predict cytomegalovirus infection status. In a later analysis, previously published TCR beta repertoires from roughly 710 donors were re-analyzed and high-resolution HLA genotyping was added so that TCR occurrence patterns could be studied. Rather than drawing on any new phenotypic data, the later analysis identified candidate immune exposures from TCR beta sequences and the way those sequences occurred across donors. An earlier analysis of around 580 of the donors used high-throughput TCR beta sequencing to judge whether each TCR beta V gene segment behaved as functional or pseudogenic. Donor age, sex, ethnicity and CMV serostatus were collected together with the repertoire data. A later genetic analysis took genome-wide SNP genotypes for about 55% of the 666 donors and used that subset as a discovery cohort. All discovery cohort repertoires had been generated using a single sequencing platform. Both class I and class II loci were covered by HLA typing, at four-digit resolution. Typing coverage varied by locus: roughly 629-630 donors for A, B, C, DRB1 and DQB1; around 560 for DQA1; more than 600 for DPA1; more than 450 for DPB1. Five DR-DQ haplotypes were treated as single units for association and clustering because of strong linkage in the cohort. Across around 400 genotyped donors of the cohort, an average of approximately 200,000 unique TCR beta nucleotide sequences per donor were sequenced, and around 19% of those sequences were non-productive.

The cohort was made up of about 670 healthy bone marrow donors. At the time of sampling, all cohort members were nominally healthy, though unrecorded immune exposures were likely present. The donor tested CMV seropositive, placing the donor among the 289 seropositive members of the cohort. Each donor provided a peripheral blood sample, and peripheral blood mononuclear cells were used for TCR beta sequencing. Genomic DNA extraction from the blood cell samples was performed with the Qiagen DNeasy Blood Extraction Kit. On the study overall, not on this receptor specifically: A later analysis reported that several top co-occurrence clusters appeared linked to parvovirus B19, influenza, CMV and Epstein-Barr virus. Compared with the roughly 710-donor mean, donors in an Asian-associated ancestry cluster had fewer N-insertions in productive TCRs, according to a later genetic analysis. About 15 rarely observed V segments, including chromosome 9 orphons, were excluded from the earlier analysis of approximately 600 of the donors because counts were too low. Most TCR sequences were observed very rarely across donors, whereas some public TCRs were present in many individuals. A further reported finding was that TCR beta sequences accurately predicted the HLA-A and HLA-B alleles for most subjects in the first cohort. Because the 87-base-pair reads could not distinguish some IMGT-functional V segments, including TRBV6-2 and TRBV6-3, those segments were excluded. In a later analysis, HLA-associated TCR beta chains showed more clonal expansion and lower generation probabilities than non-associated chains that were equally common. A total of about 180 TCR beta chains were listed by the study as associated with cytomegalovirus. Most CMV-associated TCR beta chains appeared to be HLA-restricted in a later analysis, and the HLA associations seemed to be driven largely by CMV exposure. It was suggested by the authors that the approach could potentially be generalized to other disease states and immunological phenotypes. An association between a missense DCLRE1C variant and V-gene and J-gene trimming of TCR beta chains was found in a later genetic analysis and replicated in an independent cohort. Strong co-occurrence of HLA alleles, especially DR and DQ, made assigning TCR associations to individual alleles difficult. Correlated functional status among segregating V segments might be attributable to linkage disequilibrium, but an unknown experimental factor could not be ruled out. In this cohort, only TCR beta chains were sequenced, and detectable features were limited by the absence of alpha or paired-chain data. Sequencing depth was assumed to be roughly uniform across donors in the presence/absence analyses, though that assumption may not hold. In vitro tests confirmed that three of the cytomegalovirus-associated TCR beta chains recognize cytomegalovirus antigens. Cytomegalovirus status was reported to be diagnosed by the classifier with high specificity and sensitivity in both the original and validation cohorts. In an earlier analysis of some 500 of the donors, most TCR beta V segments appeared in productive rearrangements about 87% or about 30% of the time, broadly matching IMGT annotations. The only immune exposure information available for the cohort was CMV serostatus. According to a later analysis, TCR association rates differed among HLA loci, with DRB1 alleles showing the most associated TCRs and HLA-C alleles showing the fewest. In a later analysis, 15,000 to 20,000 TCR beta sequences were associated with specific HLA alleles at a false discovery rate of 0.05. Because HLA typing was missing for some donors at each locus, association tests included only the typed subset. A cluster of highly shared sequence variants was judged likely to represent a technical artifact of the sequencing pipeline.

CDR1 and CDR2 are read off the germline V gene as SGHDT and YYEEEE. Trimming at the junction amounts to 0 bases on V and 5 bases on J, and the germline ends lie 26 bases apart. The CDR3, from cysteine to phenylalanine, totals 19 residues. The retained sequence is limited to the CDR3, 57 bases, with the frame set at the first base. This clone was observed a few times. The antigen it recognizes is unknown. No much larger clonotype is one base removed from it; base qualities were not supplied. The receptor library was made with the immunoSEQ multiplex PCR assay. For the multiplex PCR, a mixture combining 60 forward primers for TCR Vbeta segments and 13 reverse primers for TCR Jbeta segments was used. A multiplex PCR assay on genomic DNA amplified the CDR3 region of rearranged TCR beta genes. Amplified TCR beta libraries were sequenced as 87-base-pair reads on the Illumina HiSeq System. Under the source paper's analysis protocol: A later analysis tallied 75 million to 95 million unique TCR beta chains across the 660 or so repertoires, and roughly 11 million of those chains were shared by two or more donors. To remove PCR and sequencing errors, raw reads were error-corrected and collapsed into unique sequences using a nearest-neighbor algorithm that merged closely related sequences. To assign V, D and J gene segments, CDR3 sequences were aligned to IMGT reference sequences. For a sequence to be retained, a match of at least six nucleotides to both a V gene segment and a J gene segment was required. Rearrangements were called productive when the CDR3 lacked stop codons and stayed in frame with V and J; all others were non-productive. CDR3 was defined by IMGT convention, running from the second conserved V-encoded cysteine to the conserved J-encoded phenylalanine. In an earlier analysis of 587 of the donors, sequences lacking an unambiguous match to a single V gene segment were excluded. An earlier analysis of some 500 of the donors classified V segments as functional when productive rearrangements were above 56.7% and as segregating when the standard deviation between donors was above 5%. A statistical classification framework was developed to diagnose cytomegalovirus status using the catalog of TCR beta chain sequences. In a later analysis, V and J genes were assigned by comparing TCR nucleotide sequences against IMGT/GENE-DB human TR gene sequences. The TCRdist pipeline was used in a later analysis to assign CDR3 sequences and most-parsimonious VDJ recombination scenarios. A later analysis defined each TCR beta chain by its CDR3 amino acid sequence plus V-gene family, and excluded reads lacking a unique V-gene family. To address suspected cross-contamination and a sequencing artifact, a later analysis removed around 600 highly shared, low-generation-probability nucleotide sequences. In a later analysis, a clonal expansion index for each public chain was calculated from normalized within-repertoire ranks of inferred template counts. In a later analysis, generation probabilities were computed using a VDJ recombination model fitted to out-of-frame rearrangements, and the results were checked against IGoR. Hypergeometric tests were used in a later analysis to score TCR-TCR, TCR-HLA and TCR-CMV co-occurrence, with a repertoire-size bias correction applied to the TCR pairs. In a later analysis, false discovery rates were estimated by permuting HLA or CMV assignments 20 times. In a later analysis, co-occurring TCRs were grouped with DBSCAN, and TCRdist sequence similarity was added when clustering was performed within HLA-allele-positive subsets. Repertoires with fewer than 30,000 or more than 120,000 public chains, plus five repertoires with anomalous nucleotide sharing, were excluded from co-occurrence clustering. TCRdb re-hosts the immuneACCESS table, in-frame sequences only. Its copies lack some clones; in the studies checked, an unresolved V gene accounts for under half of them, and the cause for the rest is not known. The V and J calls and clone size are taken from that table; D and trimming were inferred from the DNA. This sample has over 100,000 clones in its table, and approximately 8.9% of those were observed once. The top ten clonotypes cover roughly 7.2% of the sample.

Here the chain combines TRBV5-6 and TRBJ2-5; TRBD2 is a weak D gene call, 7 bases matching. The receptor was derived from a woman aged 40 to 55 in good health and CMV-seropositive. Material: PBMCs. The CDR3 protein: CASSLGEVRRGASGETQYF. Read as DNA, the sequence is TGTGCCAGCAGCTTGGGAGAAGTACGTCGGGGGGCGAGCGGGGAGACCCAGTACTTC.